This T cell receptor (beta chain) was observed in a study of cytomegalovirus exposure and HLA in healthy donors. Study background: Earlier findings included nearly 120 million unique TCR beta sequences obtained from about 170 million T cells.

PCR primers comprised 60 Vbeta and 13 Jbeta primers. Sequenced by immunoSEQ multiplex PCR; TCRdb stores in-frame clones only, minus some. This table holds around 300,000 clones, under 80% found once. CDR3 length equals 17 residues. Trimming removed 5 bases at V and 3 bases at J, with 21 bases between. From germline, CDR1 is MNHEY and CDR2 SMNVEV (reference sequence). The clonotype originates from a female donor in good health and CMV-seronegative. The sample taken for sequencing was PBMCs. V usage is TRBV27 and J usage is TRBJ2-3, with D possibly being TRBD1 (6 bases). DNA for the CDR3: TGTGCCAGCAGTCATTCGGGGCAGGGGTATTCGACAGATACGCAGTATTTT. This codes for CASSHSGQGYSTDTQYF.